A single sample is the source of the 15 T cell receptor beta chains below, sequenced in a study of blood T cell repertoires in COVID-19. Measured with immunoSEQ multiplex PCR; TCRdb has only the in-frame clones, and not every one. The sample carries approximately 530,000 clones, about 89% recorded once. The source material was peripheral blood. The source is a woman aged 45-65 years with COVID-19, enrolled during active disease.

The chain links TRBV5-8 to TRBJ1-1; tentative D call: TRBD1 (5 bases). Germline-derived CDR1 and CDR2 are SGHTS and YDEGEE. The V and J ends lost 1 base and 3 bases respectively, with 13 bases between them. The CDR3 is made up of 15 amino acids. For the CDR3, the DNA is TGTGCCAGCAGCTTGACCAGGGAGGTGGACACTGAAGCTTTCTTT. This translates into CASSLTREVDTEAFF.

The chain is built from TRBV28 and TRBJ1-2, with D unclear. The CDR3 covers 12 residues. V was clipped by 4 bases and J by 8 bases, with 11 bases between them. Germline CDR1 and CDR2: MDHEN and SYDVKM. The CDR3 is CASSSRNLGYTF. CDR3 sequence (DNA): TGTGCCAGCAGTTCTAGGAACTTGGGCTACACCTTC.

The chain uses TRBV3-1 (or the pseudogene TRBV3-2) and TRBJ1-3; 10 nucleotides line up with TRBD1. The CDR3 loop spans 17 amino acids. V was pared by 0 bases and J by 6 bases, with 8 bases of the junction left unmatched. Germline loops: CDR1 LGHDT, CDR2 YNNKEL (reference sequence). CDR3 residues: CASSQEAGQGRKNTIYF. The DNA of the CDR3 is TGTGCCAGCAGCCAAGAAGCGGGACAGGGGAGAAAAAACACCATATATTTT.

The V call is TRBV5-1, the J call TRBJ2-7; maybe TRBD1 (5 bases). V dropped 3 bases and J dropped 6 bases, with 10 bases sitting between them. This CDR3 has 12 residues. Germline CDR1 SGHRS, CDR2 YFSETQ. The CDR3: CASSSTGREQYF. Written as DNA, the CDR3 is TGCGCCAGCAGCTCCACAGGTCGCGAGCAGTACTTC.

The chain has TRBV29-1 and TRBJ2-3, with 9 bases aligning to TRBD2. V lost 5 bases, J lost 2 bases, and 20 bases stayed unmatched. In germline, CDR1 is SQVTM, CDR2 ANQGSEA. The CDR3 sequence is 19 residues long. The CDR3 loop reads CSVYSSVGLAGFPTDTQYF. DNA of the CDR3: TGCAGCGTTTATTCAAGTGTAGGCCTAGCGGGGTTCCCCACAGATACGCAGTATTTT.

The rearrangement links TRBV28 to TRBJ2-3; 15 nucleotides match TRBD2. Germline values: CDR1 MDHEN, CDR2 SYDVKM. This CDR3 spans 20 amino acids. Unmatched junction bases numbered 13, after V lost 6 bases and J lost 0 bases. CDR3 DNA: TGTGCCAGCAGCTCCCCCGGGACTAGCGGGGGGACGCTAAGCACAGATACGCAGTATTTT. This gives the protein CASSSPGTSGGTLSTDTQYF.

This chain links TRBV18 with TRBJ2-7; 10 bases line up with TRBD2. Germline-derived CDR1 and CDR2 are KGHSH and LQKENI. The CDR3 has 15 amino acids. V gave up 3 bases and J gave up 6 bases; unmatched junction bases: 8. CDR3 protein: CASSPVSGGASEQYF. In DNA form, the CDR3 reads TGTGCCAGCTCACCCGTAAGCGGGGGGGCCTCCGAGCAGTACTTC.

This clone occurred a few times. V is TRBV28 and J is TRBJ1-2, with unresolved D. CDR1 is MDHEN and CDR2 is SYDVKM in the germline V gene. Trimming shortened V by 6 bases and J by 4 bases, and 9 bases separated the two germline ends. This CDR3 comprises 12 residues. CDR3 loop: CASSPPVYGYTF. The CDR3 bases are TGTGCCAGCAGCCCCCCGGTCTATGGCTACACCTTC.

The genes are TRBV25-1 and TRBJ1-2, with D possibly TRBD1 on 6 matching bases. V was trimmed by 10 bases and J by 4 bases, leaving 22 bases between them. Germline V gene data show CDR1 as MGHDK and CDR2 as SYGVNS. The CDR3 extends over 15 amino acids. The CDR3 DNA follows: TGTGCCAACCCGGACAGCGACCGTAACTCCTATGGCTACACCTTC. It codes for CANPDSDRNSYGYTF.

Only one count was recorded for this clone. CDR3 amino acids: CASSRPGQGAGELFF. The CDR3 DNA sequence: TGTGCCAGCAGTCGCCCGGGACAGGGTGCCGGGGAGCTGTTTTTT. V and J are TRBV6-5 and TRBJ2-2; 9 bases align to TRBD1. Per the germline V gene, CDR1 is MNHEY and CDR2 is SVGAGI. Trimming took 5 bases from V and 6 from J; bases not matched to a gene: 7. The CDR3 is 15 amino acids.

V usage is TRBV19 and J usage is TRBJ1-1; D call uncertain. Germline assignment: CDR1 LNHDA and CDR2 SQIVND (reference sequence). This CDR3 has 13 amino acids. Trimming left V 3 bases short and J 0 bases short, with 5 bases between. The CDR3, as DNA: TGTGCCAGTAGTATCGGGATGAACACTGAAGCTTTCTTT. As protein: CASSIGMNTEAFF.

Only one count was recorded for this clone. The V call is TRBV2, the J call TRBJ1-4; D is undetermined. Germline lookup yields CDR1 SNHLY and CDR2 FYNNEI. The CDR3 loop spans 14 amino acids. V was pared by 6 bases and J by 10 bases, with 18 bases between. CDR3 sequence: CASSQVPGSRKLFF. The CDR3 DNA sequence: TGTGCCAGCAGCCAGGTCCCGGGGTCTCGAAAACTGTTTTTT.

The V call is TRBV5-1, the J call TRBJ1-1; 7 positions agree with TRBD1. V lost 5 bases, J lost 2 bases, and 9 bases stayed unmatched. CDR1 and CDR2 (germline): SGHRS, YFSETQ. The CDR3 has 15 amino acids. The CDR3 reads CASRELTGINTEAFF. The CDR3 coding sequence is TGCGCCAGCAGGGAGTTGACAGGGATAAACACTGAAGCTTTCTTT.

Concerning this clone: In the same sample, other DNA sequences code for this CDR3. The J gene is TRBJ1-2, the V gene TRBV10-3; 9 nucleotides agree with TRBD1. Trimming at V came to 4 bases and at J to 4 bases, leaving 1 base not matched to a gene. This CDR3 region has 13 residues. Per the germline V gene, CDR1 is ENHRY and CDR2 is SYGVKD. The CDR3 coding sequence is TGTGCCATCAGTGGGGACAGGGCCTATGGCTACACCTTC. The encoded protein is CAISGDRAYGYTF.

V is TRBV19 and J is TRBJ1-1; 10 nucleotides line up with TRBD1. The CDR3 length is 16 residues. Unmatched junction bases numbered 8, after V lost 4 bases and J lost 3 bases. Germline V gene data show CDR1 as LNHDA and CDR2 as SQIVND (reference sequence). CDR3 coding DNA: TGTGCCAGTAGTACCGGGACAGGGGTTGTGGACACTGAAGCTTTCTTT. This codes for CASSTGTGVVDTEAFF.